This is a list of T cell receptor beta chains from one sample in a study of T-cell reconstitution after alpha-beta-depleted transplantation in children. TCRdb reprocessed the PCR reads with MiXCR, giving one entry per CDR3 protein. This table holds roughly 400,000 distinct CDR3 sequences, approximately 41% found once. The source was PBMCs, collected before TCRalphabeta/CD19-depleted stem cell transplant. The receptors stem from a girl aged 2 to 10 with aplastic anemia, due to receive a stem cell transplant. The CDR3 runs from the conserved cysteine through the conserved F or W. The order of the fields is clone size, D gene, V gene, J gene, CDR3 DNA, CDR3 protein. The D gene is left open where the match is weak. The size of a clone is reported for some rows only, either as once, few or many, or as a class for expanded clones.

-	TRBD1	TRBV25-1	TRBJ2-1	TGTGCCAGCAGTAGGGACAGCTCCAATGAGCAGTTCTTC	CASSRDSSNEQFF
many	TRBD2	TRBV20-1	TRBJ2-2	TGCAGTGCTCTAACTGGGACTAGCGGGACGGCCGGGGAGCTGTTTTTT	CSALTGTSGTAGELFF
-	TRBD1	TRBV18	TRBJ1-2	TGTGCCAGCTTACCGACCGGGACAGGGATCGGCTATGGCTACACCTTC	CASLPTGTGIGYGYTF
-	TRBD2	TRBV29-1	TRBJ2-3	TGCAGCGTTGGGACTAGCGGGTTTCGCACAGATACGCAGTATTTT	CSVGTSGFRTDTQYF
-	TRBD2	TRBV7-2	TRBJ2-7	TGTGCCAGCAGCATCGGGACTAGCGGGTACTCCGAGTACTTC	CASSIGTSGYSEYF
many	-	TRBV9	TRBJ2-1	TGTGCCAGCAGCCCAACCGGGACTGGTTCCTACAATGAGCAGTTCTTC	CASSPTGTGSYNEQFF
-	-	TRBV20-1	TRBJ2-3	TGCAGTTCGGACGGAAGCACAGATACGCAGTATTTT	CSSDGSTDTQYF
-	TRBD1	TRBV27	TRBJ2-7	TGTGCCAGCAGTTCGACCGGGACAGGGGGGGGCGAGCAGTACTTC	CASSSTGTGGGEQYF
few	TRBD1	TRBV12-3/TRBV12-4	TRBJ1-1	TGTGCCAGCAGTTTTGAACAGGGGAGCACTGAAGCTTTCTTT	CASSFEQGSTEAFF
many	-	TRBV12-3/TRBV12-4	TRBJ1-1	TGTGCCAGCAACCGTAACAGGGCGGCTGAAGCTTTCTTT	CASNRNRAAEAFF
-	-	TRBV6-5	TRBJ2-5	TGTGCCAGCAGTTCCATTTGGGGCGATCAAGAGACCCAGTACTTC	CASSSIWGDQETQYF
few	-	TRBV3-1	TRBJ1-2	TGTGCCAGCAGCCAATCCACTTATGGCTACACCTTC	CASSQSTYGYTF
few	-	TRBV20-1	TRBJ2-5	TGCAGTGCTAGAGATGGCGGAGGACAAAAAAAAGAGACCCAGTACTTC	CSARDGGGQKKETQYF
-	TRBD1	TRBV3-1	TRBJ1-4	TGTGCCAGCAGACGCCAGGGGGCGAACGAAAAACTGTTTTTT	CASRRQGANEKLFF
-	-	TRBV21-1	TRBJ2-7	TGTGCCAGCAGCGGACACCGGGAACAGGGCTCCTACGAGCAGTACTTC	CASSGHREQGSYEQYF
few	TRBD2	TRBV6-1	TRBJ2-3	TGTGCCAGCCGCTCTAGCGGGAGGGCGACAGATACGCAGTATTTT	CASRSSGRATDTQYF
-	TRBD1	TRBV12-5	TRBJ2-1	TGTGCTAGTGGTTTTGGGACAGGACACGATGAGCAGTTCTTC	CASGFGTGHDEQFF
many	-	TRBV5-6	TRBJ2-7	TGTGCCAGCAGCCCCCCCCCCGTGGGGGTCTACGAGCAGTACTTC	CASSPPPVGVYEQYF
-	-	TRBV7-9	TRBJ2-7	TGTGCCACGGACCTAGGACGGAACTACGAGCAGTACTTC	CATDLGRNYEQYF
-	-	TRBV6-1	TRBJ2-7	TGTGCCAGCAGTCGCGGGTGGGGGATCTACGAGCAGTACTTC	CASSRGWGIYEQYF
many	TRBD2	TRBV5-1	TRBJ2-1	TGCGCCAGCAGCTTTACTAGCGGGAGTGAGCAGTTCTTC	CASSFTSGSEQFF
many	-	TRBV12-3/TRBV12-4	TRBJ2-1	TGTGCCAGCAGCGTAACAGGGAGGGCCTACAATGAGCAGTTCTTC	CASSVTGRAYNEQFF
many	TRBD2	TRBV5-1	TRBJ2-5	TGCGCCAGCAGCTTGGAAAGCGGGGCCGAGACCCAGTACTTC	CASSLESGAETQYF
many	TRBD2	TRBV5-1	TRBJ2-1	TGCGCCAGCAGCCAACTAGCGGGACTCTCAAATGAGCAGTTCTTC	CASSQLAGLSNEQFF
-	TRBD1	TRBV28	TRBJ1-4	TGTGCCAGCAGTTCACCGGGACAGGGTGCAACTAATGAAAAACTGTTTTTT	CASSSPGQGATNEKLFF
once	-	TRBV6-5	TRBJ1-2	TGTGCCAGCAGTTACGGAGGGGGTGGGAACTATGGCTACACCTTC	CASSYGGGGNYGYTF
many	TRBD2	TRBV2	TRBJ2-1	TGTGCCAGCGGGCCGACTAGCGGGTCTACCCGGGAGCAGTTCTTC	CASGPTSGSTREQFF
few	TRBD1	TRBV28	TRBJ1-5	TGTGCCAGCAGTTTATGGGACAGGGGTTATCGCAATCAGCCCCAGCATTTT	CASSLWDRGYRNQPQHF
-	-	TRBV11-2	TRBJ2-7	TGTGCCAGCAGCTTAGATTCTCAGGGCCAGCAGTACTTC	CASSLDSQGQQYF
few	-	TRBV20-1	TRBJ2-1	TGCAGTGCTAGAGATTACTTGGGGTACAATGAGCAGTTCTTC	CSARDYLGYNEQFF
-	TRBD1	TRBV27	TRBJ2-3	TGTGCCAGCAGTTTATTAGGACAGGGGGCTGGAGATACGCAGTATTTT	CASSLLGQGAGDTQYF
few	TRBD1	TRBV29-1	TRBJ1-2	TGCAGCGTTGAAGATCACAGGGGAGATGGCTACACCTTC	CSVEDHRGDGYTF
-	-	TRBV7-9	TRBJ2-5	TGTGCCAGCAGACCACTCCCCCAAGAGACCCAGTACTTC	CASRPLPQETQYF
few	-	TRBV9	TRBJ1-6	TGTGCCAGCAGCGCCACAGGCGACTATAATTCACCCCTCCACTTT	CASSATGDYNSPLHF